One sample yielded the 9 T cell receptor beta chains listed below, sequenced in a study of blood T cells in healthy people across ages. Alongside a J-beta primer mix, a sample-barcoded 5' primer served in a second PCR lasting about 7 to 12 cycles. TCRdb called the 5' RACE reads again in MiXCR, with one record for every CDR3 protein. The sample holds fewer than 2,000,000 distinct CDR3 sequences; approximately 32% are singletons and the top ten take 10% to 12%. Sequences were obtained from blood. The receptors shown here come from a woman in her thirties in good health.

The chain couples TRBV12-3 or TRBV12-4 to TRBJ2-5; D is perhaps TRBD1 (6 bases). V gave up 1 base and J gave up 4 bases, with 13 bases separating them. The CDR3 has 15 amino acids. The DNA of the CDR3 is TGTGCCAGCAGTTTAGGGCCAGGGGAACTAGAGACCCAGTACTTC. This sequence encodes CASSLGPGELETQYF.

This clonotype has only a few counts. CDR3 in DNA: TGTGCCAGCAGCCGTACGGCGGGGAGCCAAGAGACCCAGTACTTC. Its protein product is CASSRTAGSQETQYF. This chain links TRBV5-5 with TRBJ2-5; tentative D call: TRBD2 (6 bases). Germline V gives CDR1 SGHKS, CDR2 YYEKEE (reference sequence). Trimming took off 4 bases at V and 1 base at J, with 14 bases between the two ends. The CDR3 is 15 amino acids.

In its sample, this clonotype was seen a few times. This chain joins TRBV7-3 and TRBJ2-5, with 11 positions matching TRBD2. CDR3 length: 16 amino acids. V trimming: 0 bases; J trimming: 3 bases; junction bases outside the gene matches: 3. The V gene's germline CDR1 is SGHTA and CDR2 FQGTGA. The CDR3 region has the DNA TGTGCCAGCAGCTTAACTGCTAGCGGGAGGAAAGAGACCCAGTACTTC. This sequence encodes CASSLTASGRKETQYF.

The rearrangement joins TRBV27 to TRBJ2-2; unclear D gene. Germline values: CDR1 MNHEY, CDR2 SMNVEV (reference sequence). V lost 2 bases and J lost 3, with 28 bases in between. CDR3 size: 21 residues. The CDR3 coding sequence is TGTGCCAGCAGTTTACCCCCGGTGGTTGGATCCCATTCGGGCTACACCGGGGAGCTGTTTTTT. Translated: CASSLPPVVGSHSGYTGELFF.

The chain joins TRBV20-1 to TRBJ1-2, with TRBD1 matching 10 bases. Germline V CDR1 and CDR2: DFQATT, SNEGSKA (reference sequence). Trimming took 2 bases from V and 8 from J; bases not matched to a gene: 14. The CDR3 covers 16 residues. CDR3 in amino acids: CSARPSGTGVSRGYTF. The CDR3 region has the DNA TGCAGTGCTAGACCCTCCGGGACAGGGGTTTCACGAGGCTACACCTTC.

This clonotype was found a few times. This chain connects TRBV6-1 to TRBJ1-2; maybe TRBD1 (5 bases). Looked up from germline, CDR1 is MNHNS and CDR2 is SASEGT. The CDR3 totals 16 residues. The V gene lost 3 bases and the J gene lost 5 bases, with 19 bases spanning the gap. CDR3 sequence reads: CASSERKEGLEYGYTF. The CDR3 DNA sequence: TGTGCCAGCAGTGAGCGAAAGGAGGGACTTGAATATGGCTACACCTTC.

The DNA of the CDR3 is TGTGCCTGGAGTGTGTTGGGGACGACCCAGTACTTC. Translation: CAWSVLGTTQYF. The genes are TRBV30 and TRBJ2-5; D possibly uses TRBD1 or TRBD2 (5 bases each). V was trimmed by 0 bases and J by 7 bases, leaving 9 bases between them. Germline assignment: CDR1 GTSNPN and CDR2 SVGIG (reference sequence). The CDR3 length is 12 residues.

The chain is built from TRBV29-1 and TRBJ1-1, with D tentatively TRBD1 (6 bases). This CDR3 comprises 10 residues. The germline gives CDR1 SQVTM, CDR2 ANQGSEA. V gave up 4 bases and J gave up 8 bases, with 8 bases separating them. The CDR3 region is CSVVGQEAFF. The DNA for the CDR3 is TGCAGCGTTGTAGGACAGGAAGCTTTCTTT.

Only a few counts were recorded for this clonotype. The rearrangement uses TRBV7-9 and TRBJ2-3; 12 bases align to TRBD2. Losses at the gene ends were 2 bases for V and 0 bases for J; bases not matched to a gene: 6. Per the germline V gene, CDR1 is SEHNR and CDR2 is FQNEAQ (reference sequence). This CDR3 has 18 residues. CDR3 loop: CASSLFPLAGGSTDTQYF. The CDR3 bases are TGTGCCAGCAGCTTATTCCCCCTAGCGGGGGGGAGCACAGATACGCAGTATTTT.